These 14 T cell receptor beta chains came from one sample sequenced in a study of T cells in Graves' hyperthyroidism and ophthalmopathy. TCR beta CDR3 regions were amplified from RNA. The HTBI set primed first-round TCR CDR3 RT-PCR. In TCRdb, the multiplex PCR reads were re-called with MiXCR into one record per CDR3 protein. This sample carries hundreds of thousands of distinct CDR3 sequences, around 20% of them seen once, and the ten largest clones take under 35%. Source material: blood. These receptors came from a man aged 25-45 years with Graves' ophthalmopathy.

V gene TRBV20-1 combines with J gene TRBJ2-5; D is ambiguous. The CDR3 is 11 amino acids. V shed 2 bases and J shed 5 bases, with 6 bases lying between them. The germline V gene encodes CDR1 DFQATT and CDR2 SNEGSKA (reference sequence). CDR3 protein: CSARTPETQYF. The CDR3, as DNA: TGCAGTGCTAGAACTCCGGAGACCCAGTACTTC.

The chain employs TRBV25-1 and TRBJ2-7, with 9 bases aligning to TRBD1. Germline trimming cut 8 bases from V and 5 bases from J; bases unmatched to any gene: 7. The CDR3 covers 13 residues. In germline, CDR1 is MGHDK, CDR2 SYGVNS. CDR3 nucleotide sequence: TGTGCCAGCGGGGACAGGGAGGTAGACGAGCAGTACTTC. Amino acids: CASGDREVDEQYF.

This clonotype was seen a handful of times. The V and J genes are TRBV29-1 and TRBJ1-5; 7 bases align to TRBD1. J lost 4 bases, V lost 4 bases, and 4 bases had no gene match. CDR3 length equals 13 residues. Per the germline V gene, CDR1 is SQVTM and CDR2 is ANQGSEA. CDR3 in DNA: TGCAGCGTTGCCCCGGGACAGAATCAGCCCCAGCATTTT. Translated, it gives CSVAPGQNQPQHF.

This clonotype was seen at least ten times. The chain carries TRBV11-2 and TRBJ2-1, with 9 bases identical to TRBD2. The CDR3 runs 15 residues. V gave up 8 bases and J gave up 6 bases; unmatched junction bases: 11. Germline loops: CDR1 SGHAT, CDR2 FQNNGV. Here the CDR3 reads CASGELAGSGNEQFF. The CDR3 DNA reads as TGTGCCAGCGGTGAGCTAGCGGGGTCCGGCAATGAGCAGTTCTTC.

J is TRBJ1-1 and V is TRBV5-1; the match to TRBD1 covers 7 bases. The V and J ends lost 2 bases and 0 bases, in that order; junction bases with no gene match: 7. Looked up from germline, CDR1 is SGHRS and CDR2 is YFSETQ. The CDR3 is made up of 16 amino acids. DNA for the CDR3: TGCGCCAGCAGCTTTTATAACAGGGGAATGAACACTGAAGCTTTCTTT. Translating it yields CASSFYNRGMNTEAFF.

This clonotype was counted between two and nine times. The chain couples TRBV6-1 to TRBJ2-1; perhaps TRBD2 as D (7 bases). The V gene's germline CDR1 is MNHNS and CDR2 SASEGT. With 4 bases removed from V and 8 bases from J, the gap between germline ends came to 15 bases. This CDR3 spans 14 amino acids. The CDR3 here is CASSGGGAGDEQFF. As DNA, the CDR3 is TGTGCCAGCAGTGGGGGGGGGGCGGGCGATGAGCAGTTCTTC.

This clonotype has more than one count but fewer than ten. This rearrangement joins TRBV29-1 to TRBJ1-2; possibly TRBD1 for D (5 bases). This CDR3 is 11 amino acids long. Per the germline V gene, CDR1 is SQVTM and CDR2 is ANQGSEA. V lost 5 bases to trimming and J lost 8 bases, with 12 bases between them. For the CDR3, the DNA is TGCAGCGTTCCCCAGGGCGGCGGCTACACCTTC. Its translation is CSVPQGGGYTF.

This chain joins TRBV20-1 and TRBJ2-1; maybe TRBD1 (6 bases). CDR1 and CDR2 from the germline V gene are DFQATT and SNEGSKA (reference sequence). V was shortened by 0 bases and J by 7 bases, with 19 bases between the two germline ends. The CDR3 sequence is 16 residues long. CDR3 amino acids: CSARDRNRVRGNEQFF. DNA for the CDR3: TGCAGTGCTAGAGATCGGAACAGGGTGAGAGGGAATGAGCAGTTCTTC.

V gene TRBV7-9 combines with J gene TRBJ2-1; 8 bases are shared with TRBD2. The V gene's germline CDR1 is SEHNR and CDR2 FQNEAQ (reference sequence). J gave up 7 bases and V 5 bases, and 13 bases lay outside the gene matches. This CDR3 has 16 residues. The CDR3 coding sequence is TGTGCCAGCAGCCCCGGTAGCGGGAAGCTTATGAATGAGCAGTTCTTC. It encodes CASSPGSGKLMNEQFF.

This clonotype has a count of ten or more. The rearrangement uses TRBV28 and TRBJ1-2; TRBD1 matches 8 bases. This CDR3 is 15 amino acids long. The trim removed 0 bases at V and 8 bases at J, leaving 8 bases unmatched. Germline V gene data show CDR1 as MDHEN and CDR2 as SYDVKM. CDR3 in amino acids: CASSLWDRAKYGYTF. Here the CDR3 DNA reads TGTGCCAGCAGTTTATGGGACAGGGCTAAATACGGCTACACCTTC.

The chain joins TRBV28 to TRBJ2-2, with D possibly being TRBD2 (6 bases). Trimming shortened V by 8 bases and J by 0 bases, and 10 bases separated the two germline ends. The CDR3 length is 14 residues. Germline lookup yields CDR1 MDHEN and CDR2 SYDVKM. Here the CDR3 DNA reads TGTGCCAGCGGGGGGAGGCCGAACACCGGGGAGCTGTTTTTT. Translated, it gives CASGGRPNTGELFF.

V usage is TRBV6-1 and J usage is TRBJ2-7; the D call may be TRBD1 or TRBD2 (5 bases each). The CDR3 contains 15 residues. V was clipped by 3 bases and J by 4 bases, with 16 bases between them. Germline V CDR1 and CDR2: MNHNS, SASEGT. The CDR3 DNA reads as TGTGCCAGCAGTGACTTAGGGACGGCTTGGTACGAGCAGTACTTC. This translates into CASSDLGTAWYEQYF.

There are many counts of this clonotype. The gene calls are TRBV7-3 and TRBJ2-7; 7 nucleotides align to TRBD2. The germline V gene encodes CDR1 SGHTA and CDR2 FQGTGA. CDR3 size: 14 residues. Losses at the gene ends were 3 bases for V and 5 bases for J; bases not matched to a gene: 7. The CDR3 spells CASSLSGISNEQYF. The CDR3, as DNA: TGTGCCAGCAGCTTGAGCGGGATTTCCAACGAGCAGTACTTC. The full variable domain, rest sourced from reference TRBV7-3 and TRBJ2-7, is GAGVSQTPSNKVTEKGKYVELRCDPISGHTALYWYRQSLGQGPEFLIYFQGTGAADDSGLPNDRFFAVRPEGSVSTLKIQRTERGDSAVYLCASSLSGISNEQYFGPGTRLTVT.

CDR3 residues: CASSRQDSYEQYF. Here the CDR3 DNA reads TGCGCCAGCAGTAGACAGGACTCCTACGAGCAGTACTTC. The chain is built from TRBV10-1 and TRBJ2-7; tentative D call: TRBD1 (6 bases). V gave up 5 bases and J gave up 0 bases, with 8 bases separating them. The CDR3 has 13 residues. Germline values: CDR1 WNHNN, CDR2 SYGVQD (reference sequence).